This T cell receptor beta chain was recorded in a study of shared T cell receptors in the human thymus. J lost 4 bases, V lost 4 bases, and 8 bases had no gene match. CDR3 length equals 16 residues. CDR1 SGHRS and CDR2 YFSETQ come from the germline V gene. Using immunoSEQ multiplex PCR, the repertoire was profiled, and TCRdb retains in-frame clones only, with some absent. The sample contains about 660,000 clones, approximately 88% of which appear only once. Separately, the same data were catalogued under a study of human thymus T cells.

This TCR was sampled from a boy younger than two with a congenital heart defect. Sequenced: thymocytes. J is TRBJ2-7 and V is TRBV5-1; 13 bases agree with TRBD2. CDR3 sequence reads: CASSPGTSGKLYEQYF. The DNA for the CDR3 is TGCGCCAGCAGCCCTGGGACTAGCGGGAAATTGTACGAGCAGTACTTC.